This is a list of T cell receptor beta chains from one sample in a study of cytomegalovirus exposure and HLA in healthy donors. Produced via immunoSEQ multiplex PCR; TCRdb's table is partial and in-frame only. The repertoire holds around 140,000 clones, with roughly four fifths as singletons. The specimen sequenced was PBMCs. Source of these receptors: a female donor in good health and CMV-seropositive. The CDR3 runs from the conserved cysteine through the conserved F or W. Fields, in order: D gene, clone size, V gene, J gene, CDR3 protein, CDR3 DNA. A D gene is named only where the DNA matches it firmly. Where a row states a size, it is once, few, many or the class of an expanded clone; other rows omit it.

D gene: TRBD2
clone size: .
V gene: TRBV2
J gene: TRBJ2-7
CDR3 protein: CASSEFPSGSFYEQYF
CDR3 DNA: TGTGCCAGCAGTGAATTCCCTAGCGGGAGTTTCTACGAGCAGTACTTC

D gene: TRBD1
clone size: few
V gene: TRBV5-1
J gene: TRBJ2-7
CDR3 protein: CASSQGQVTYEQYF
CDR3 DNA: TGCGCCAGCAGCCAAGGACAGGTCACCTACGAGCAGTACTTC

D gene: TRBD1
clone size: once
V gene: TRBV7-9
J gene: TRBJ1-1
CDR3 protein: CASSFRTGVNTEAFF
CDR3 DNA: TGTGCCAGCAGCTTTAGGACAGGGGTGAACACTGAAGCTTTCTTT

D gene: TRBD2
clone size: .
V gene: TRBV28
J gene: TRBJ2-7
CDR3 protein: CASGGGGPLYEQYF
CDR3 DNA: TGTGCCAGTGGGGGGGGAGGTCCACTCTACGAGCAGTACTTC

D gene: .
clone size: .
V gene: TRBV4-1
J gene: TRBJ2-7
CDR3 protein: CASSQGPTGFYEQYF
CDR3 DNA: TGCGCCAGCAGCCAGGGACCGACAGGCTTCTACGAGCAGTACTTC

D gene: TRBD1
clone size: .
V gene: TRBV28
J gene: TRBJ1-3
CDR3 protein: CASRGDRGSGNTIYF
CDR3 DNA: TGTGCCAGCAGGGGGGACAGGGGATCTGGAAACACCATATATTTT

D gene: TRBD2
clone size: once
V gene: TRBV4-1
J gene: TRBJ2-3
CDR3 protein: CASSQGRGLAGDSSTDTQYF
CDR3 DNA: TGCGCCAGCAGCCAAGGGAGGGGACTAGCGGGAGACTCTAGCACAGATACGCAGTATTTT

D gene: TRBD2
clone size: few
V gene: TRBV7-7
J gene: TRBJ2-3
CDR3 protein: CASSLAPGGADTQYF
CDR3 DNA: TGTGCCAGCAGCTTAGCCCCCGGGGGGGCAGATACGCAGTATTTT

D gene: TRBD1
clone size: once
V gene: TRBV6-6
J gene: TRBJ2-7
CDR3 protein: CASTLSGTGSYEQYF
CDR3 DNA: TGTGCCAGCACCCTCAGTGGGACAGGGTCCTACGAGCAGTACTTC

D gene: TRBD2
clone size: .
V gene: TRBV5-1
J gene: TRBJ2-1
CDR3 protein: CASSSRSSGNSYNEQFF
CDR3 DNA: TGCGCCAGCAGCTCCCGGAGTAGCGGGAACTCCTACAATGAGCAGTTCTTC

D gene: TRBD2
clone size: .
V gene: TRBV18
J gene: TRBJ2-3
CDR3 protein: CASSPDILAGSTDTQYF
CDR3 DNA: TGTGCCAGCTCACCAGACATTTTAGCGGGCTCCACAGATACGCAGTATTTT

D gene: .
clone size: .
V gene: TRBV10-2
J gene: TRBJ2-3
CDR3 protein: CASSAVHTDTQYF
CDR3 DNA: TGCGCCAGCAGTGCAGTCCACACAGATACGCAGTATTTT

D gene: .
clone size: .
V gene: TRBV21-1
J gene: TRBJ2-3
CDR3 protein: CASSKARSCSDTQYF
CDR3 DNA: TGTGCCAGCAGCAAAGCCAGGTCCTGCTCAGATACGCAGTATTTT

D gene: TRBD1
clone size: .
V gene: TRBV15
J gene: TRBJ1-3
CDR3 protein: CATSVGTGSGHTIYF
CDR3 DNA: TGTGCCACCAGCGTTGGGACAGGGTCGGGGCACACCATATATTTT

D gene: .
clone size: few
V gene: TRBV13
J gene: TRBJ1-5
CDR3 protein: CASSFGQHQPQHF
CDR3 DNA: TGTGCCAGCAGCTTTGGACAGCATCAGCCCCAGCATTTT

D gene: TRBD1
clone size: .
V gene: TRBV6-1
J gene: TRBJ1-6
CDR3 protein: CASSEQGGRDSPLHF
CDR3 DNA: TGTGCCAGCAGTGAACAGGGGGGTAGGGATTCACCCCTCCACTTT

D gene: .
clone size: few
V gene: TRBV6-1
J gene: TRBJ1-4
CDR3 protein: CASSARGGRRQNEKLFF
CDR3 DNA: TGTGCCAGCAGTGCCCGGGGGGGGAGACGACAGAATGAAAAACTGTTTTTT

D gene: TRBD1
clone size: .
V gene: TRBV6-5
J gene: TRBJ1-6
CDR3 protein: CASSPGQGLVSF
CDR3 DNA: TGTGCCAGCTCTCCGGGACAGGGTTTGGTATCGTTT

D gene: .
clone size: .
V gene: TRBV14
J gene: TRBJ1-2
CDR3 protein: CASSRGSQANYGYTF
CDR3 DNA: TGTGCCAGCAGCCGCGGATCACAGGCTAACTATGGCTACACCTTC

D gene: .
clone size: .
V gene: TRBV27
J gene: TRBJ1-5
CDR3 protein: CASSLSGINQPQHF
CDR3 DNA: TGTGCCAGCAGTTTAAGCGGGATCAATCAGCCCCAGCATTTT

D gene: .
clone size: .
V gene: TRBV11-2
J gene: TRBJ2-7
CDR3 protein: CASSLDQGVGEQYF
CDR3 DNA: TGTGCCAGCAGCTTAGATCAGGGCGTAGGCGAGCAGTACTTC

D gene: .
clone size: .
V gene: TRBV11-3
J gene: TRBJ2-7
CDR3 protein: CASSDQLGEDREQYF
CDR3 DNA: TGTGCCAGCAGCGATCAACTAGGCGAAGATCGGGAGCAGTACTTC